This T cell receptor beta chain was captured by sequencing in a study of CD8+ T cells in alopecia areata. Across the whole study: Twice daily, treated patients received 5 to 10 mg of oral tofacitinib. Study-wide results and caveats: Against the mouse data, patients shared TCRs less clearly, possibly for HLA reasons.

Patients with alopecia areata provided lesional scalp punch biopsies as well as peripheral blood. Reverse transcription of extracted RNA yielded cDNA, which provided the sequencing template. The data were produced by immunoSEQ multiplex PCR, yet TCRdb's version contains in-frame clones alone and is incomplete. Found here are 100,000 to 150,000 clones, 50% to 60% of them singletons; the top ten hold 4.5%. Note on this clone: Its antigen remains unknown.

CDR1 and CDR2 from the germline V gene are MNHEY and SVGAGI. The ends were cut back, 6 bases at V and 7 bases at J, with 19 bases in the middle. The CDR3 has 14 residues. The chain employs TRBV6-5 and TRBJ2-7, with unresolved D. This receptor was identified in a human donor with alopecia areata. The sample in question was CD4+ T cells sorted from blood, obtained at week 0. CDR3 residues: CASSSPGAVAEQYF. The CDR3, as DNA: TGTGCCAGCAGCTCCCCGGGTGCGGTGGCAGAGCAGTACTTC.